What follows describes a single T cell receptor beta chain. Its matching antigen is unknown. The data originate from a study of OX40 agonist ivuxolimab in advanced cancers. Using immunoSEQ multiplex PCR, the repertoire was profiled, and TCRdb retains in-frame clones only, with some absent. Among about 61,000 clones, around 83% were seen once, and the ten largest hold about 1.2%. Study conclusions and caveats: The CD4+ and CD8+ T cells in the blood had expanded clonally by week 6 at 0.1 to 3.0 mg/kg.

Germline V gene sequence: CDR1 SGHTA, CDR2 FQGNSA. CDR3 length: 16 residues. V lost 4 bases, J lost 0 bases, and 5 bases stayed unmatched. Sequencing was performed on CD4+ or CD8+ T cells sorted from blood, taken in a trial of the OX40 agonist ivuxolimab. This clonotype was sampled from an adult with an advanced solid tumor such as melanoma, head and neck, liver or kidney cancer. V usage is TRBV7-2 and J usage is TRBJ2-2; 7 bases match TRBD1. The CDR3 region is CASSSHRGPNTGELFF. The CDR3 DNA sequence: TGTGCCAGCAGCTCTCACAGGGGACCGAACACCGGGGAGCTGTTTTTT.